This TCR beta chain is from a study of cytomegalovirus exposure and HLA in healthy donors. Findings of the study overall: Per a later analysis, HLA-associated TCR beta chains showed more clonal expansion than other, equally common TCR beta chains. Segments of the TCR beta V type were, in most cases, productive about 87% or about 30% of the time in an earlier analysis.

Worth noting for this clone: Antigen specificity is unknown.

Primers included in the PCR were 60 Vbeta and 13 Jbeta primers. Method: immunoSEQ multiplex PCR; TCRdb's copy keeps in-frame clones and lacks some. This table holds around 150,000 clones, around 66% found once. Sequenced: PBMCs. The clonotype was recovered from a woman aged 55-69 years in good health and CMV-seronegative.

The CDR3 here is CASSVGPGEYYGYTF. The CDR3 DNA sequence: TGTGCCAGCAGCGTAGGCCCTGGAGAATACTATGGCTACACCTTC. This chain connects TRBV9 to TRBJ1-2; D is uncertain. Germline V CDR1 and CDR2: SGDLS, YYNGEE. The length of the CDR3 is 15 residues. Trimming took off 0 bases at V and 3 bases at J, with 12 bases between the two ends.